What follows describes a single T cell receptor beta chain. The target antigen is unknown. These data originate in a study of PD-1 blockade in classical Hodgkin lymphoma. Brentuximab vedotin exposure varied among the patients, all of whom had relapsed after autologous stem cell transplantation. Study-level findings and limits: Later analyses included only patients treated at least 1 year post-ASCT. Reported findings placed baseline TCR diversity lower in newly diagnosed patients (compared with healthy donors). In CD4+ cells, TCR diversity went up significantly by C4D1, but in CD8+ cells it did not.

This table comes from immunoSEQ multiplex PCR, and its TCRdb copy is limited to in-frame clones, with some not included. The sample records around 26,000 clones, approximately 69% being singletons. The receptor's source is a human donor with classical Hodgkin lymphoma. The source was peripheral blood mononuclear cells (PBMCs), collected at baseline.

The CDR3 loop is CASSTGGETEAFF. The CDR3 DNA follows: TGTGCCAGTAGTACCGGGGGCGAGACTGAAGCTTTCTTT. The V call is TRBV19, the J call TRBJ1-1, with a weak D call TRBD1 (6 bases). Germline V CDR1 and CDR2: LNHDA, SQIVND (reference sequence). This CDR3 spans 13 amino acids. Deletions cut 4 bases from V and 5 bases from J, with 11 bases between. Drawing the rest from reference TRBV19 and TRBJ1-1, the complete variable domain is DGGITQSPKYLFRKEGQNVTLSCEQNLNHDAMYWYRQDPGQGLRLIYYSQIVNDFQKGDIAEGYSVSREKKESFPLTVTSAQKNPTAFYLCASSTGGETEAFFGQGTRLTVV.